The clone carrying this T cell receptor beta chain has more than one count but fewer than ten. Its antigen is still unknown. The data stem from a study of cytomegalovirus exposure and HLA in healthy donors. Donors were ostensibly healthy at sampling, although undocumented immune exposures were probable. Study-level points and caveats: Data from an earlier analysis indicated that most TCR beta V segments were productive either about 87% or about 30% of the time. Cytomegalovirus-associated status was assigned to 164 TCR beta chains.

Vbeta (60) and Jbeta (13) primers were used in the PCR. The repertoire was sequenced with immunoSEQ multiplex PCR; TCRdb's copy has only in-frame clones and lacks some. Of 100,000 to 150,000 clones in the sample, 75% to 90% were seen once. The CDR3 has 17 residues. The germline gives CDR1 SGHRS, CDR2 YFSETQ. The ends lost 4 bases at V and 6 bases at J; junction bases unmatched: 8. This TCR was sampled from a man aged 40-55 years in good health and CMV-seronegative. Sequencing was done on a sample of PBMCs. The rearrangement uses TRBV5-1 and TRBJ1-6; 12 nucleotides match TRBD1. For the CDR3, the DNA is TGCGCCAGCAGCCTTCAACCGGGACAGGGGGCTAATTCACCCCTCCACTTT. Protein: CASSLQPGQGANSPLHF.